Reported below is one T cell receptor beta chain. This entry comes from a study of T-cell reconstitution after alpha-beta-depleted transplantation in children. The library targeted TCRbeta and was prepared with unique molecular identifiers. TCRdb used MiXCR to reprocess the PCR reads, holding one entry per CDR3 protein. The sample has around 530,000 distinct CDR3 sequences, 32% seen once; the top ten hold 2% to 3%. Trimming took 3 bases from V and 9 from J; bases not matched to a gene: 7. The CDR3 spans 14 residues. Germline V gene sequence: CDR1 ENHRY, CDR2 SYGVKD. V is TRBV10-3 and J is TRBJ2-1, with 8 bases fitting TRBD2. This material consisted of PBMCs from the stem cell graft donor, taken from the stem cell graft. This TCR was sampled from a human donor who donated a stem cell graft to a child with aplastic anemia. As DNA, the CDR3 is TGTGCCATCAGTGACAAGCGGGAGTACTCTGAGCAGTTCTTC. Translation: CAISDKREYSEQFF.